This TCR beta chain derives from a study of blood T cell repertoires in COVID-19. Study-level background: Collection of acute and convalescent COVID-19 samples took place in the United States, Italy and Spain. PBMCs, B-cell-depleted T cells, or T cells were the source of the cDNA or gDNA that made up the material.

In the original processing: By means of reference gene primer amplification, nucleated cell counts were estimated. Here immunoSEQ multiplex PCR was the method, and the copy in TCRdb shows in-frame clones only, minus some. The V and J calls and clone size were taken over from that table, and D and trimming were inferred from the DNA. The repertoire holds roughly 87,000 clones, with 89% as singletons. V was pared by 6 bases and J by 5 bases, with 2 bases between. Germline V gene data show CDR1 as MDHEN and CDR2 as SYDVKM. The CDR3 totals 10 residues. The clonotype was recovered from a woman of 80 years or more with active COVID-19. The sample taken for sequencing was peripheral blood. The chain combines TRBV28 with TRBJ2-1; D uncertain. The CDR3 region is CASSDNEQFF. The CDR3, as DNA: TGTGCCAGCAGCGACAATGAGCAGTTCTTC.